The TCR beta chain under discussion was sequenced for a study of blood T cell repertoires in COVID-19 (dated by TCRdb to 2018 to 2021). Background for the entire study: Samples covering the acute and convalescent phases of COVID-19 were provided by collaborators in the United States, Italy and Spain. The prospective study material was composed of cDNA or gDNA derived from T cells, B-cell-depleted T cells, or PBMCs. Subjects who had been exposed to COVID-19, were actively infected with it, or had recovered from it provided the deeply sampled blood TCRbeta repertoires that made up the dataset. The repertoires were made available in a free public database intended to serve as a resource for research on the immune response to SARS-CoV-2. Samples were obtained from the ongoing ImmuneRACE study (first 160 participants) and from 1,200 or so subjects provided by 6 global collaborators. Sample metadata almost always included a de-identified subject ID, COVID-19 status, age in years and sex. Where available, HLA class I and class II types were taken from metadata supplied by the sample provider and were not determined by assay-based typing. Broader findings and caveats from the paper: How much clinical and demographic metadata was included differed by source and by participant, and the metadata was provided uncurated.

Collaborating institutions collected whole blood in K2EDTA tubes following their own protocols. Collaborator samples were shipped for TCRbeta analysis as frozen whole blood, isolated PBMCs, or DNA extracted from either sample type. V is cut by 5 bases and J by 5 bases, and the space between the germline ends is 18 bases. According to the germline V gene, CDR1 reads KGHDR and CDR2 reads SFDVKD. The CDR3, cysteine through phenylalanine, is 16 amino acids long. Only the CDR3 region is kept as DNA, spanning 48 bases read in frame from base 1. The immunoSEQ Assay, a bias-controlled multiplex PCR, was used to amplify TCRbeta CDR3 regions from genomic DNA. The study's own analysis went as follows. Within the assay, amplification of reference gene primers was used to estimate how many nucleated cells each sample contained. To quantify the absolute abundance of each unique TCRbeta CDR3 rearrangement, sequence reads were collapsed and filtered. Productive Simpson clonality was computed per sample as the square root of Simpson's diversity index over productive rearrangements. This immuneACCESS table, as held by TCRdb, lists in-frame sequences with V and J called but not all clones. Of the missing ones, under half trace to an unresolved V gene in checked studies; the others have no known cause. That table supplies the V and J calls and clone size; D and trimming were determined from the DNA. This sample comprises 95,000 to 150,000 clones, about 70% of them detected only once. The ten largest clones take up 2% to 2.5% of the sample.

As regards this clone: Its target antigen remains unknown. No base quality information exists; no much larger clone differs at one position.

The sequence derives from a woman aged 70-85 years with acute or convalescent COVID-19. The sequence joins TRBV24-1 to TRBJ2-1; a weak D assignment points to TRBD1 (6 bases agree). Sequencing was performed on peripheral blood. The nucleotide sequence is TGTGCCACCAGTGGAGGGAAGGGGACACAGGACAATGAGCAGTTCTTC. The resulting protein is CATSGGKGTQDNEQFF.